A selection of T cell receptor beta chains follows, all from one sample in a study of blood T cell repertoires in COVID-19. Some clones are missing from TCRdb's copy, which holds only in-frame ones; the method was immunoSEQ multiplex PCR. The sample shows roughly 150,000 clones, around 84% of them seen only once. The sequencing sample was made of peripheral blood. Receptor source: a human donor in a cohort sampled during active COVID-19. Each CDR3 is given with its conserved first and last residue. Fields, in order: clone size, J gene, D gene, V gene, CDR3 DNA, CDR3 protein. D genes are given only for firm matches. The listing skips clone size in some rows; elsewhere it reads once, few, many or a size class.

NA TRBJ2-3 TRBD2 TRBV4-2 TGTGCCAGCAGCCTTCTGTATAGCGGGAGGGCCGGGGATACGCAGTATTTT CASSLLYSGRAGDTQYF
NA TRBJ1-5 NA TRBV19 TGTGCCAGTAGTAAGGCAGGGGGCAATCAGCCCCAGCATTTT CASSKAGGNQPQHF
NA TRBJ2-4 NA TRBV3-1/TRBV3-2 TGTGCCAGCAGCCCACAATGGAGGGCTGGGGGAAACATTCAGTACTTC CASSPQWRAGGNIQYF
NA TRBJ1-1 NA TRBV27 TGTGCCAGCAGCCCCGGGGATGGGGGGGTCGGTCTGAACACTGAAGCTTTCTTT CASSPGDGGVGLNTEAFF
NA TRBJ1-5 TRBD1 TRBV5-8 TGTGCCAGCAGCGATGAACGGACAGGATGGCAATGGAGCAATCAGCCCCAGCATTTT CASSDERTGWQWSNQPQHF
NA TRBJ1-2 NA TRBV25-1 TGTGCCAGCAGTGAATCCGCAGGCTGGGTACATGGCTACACCTTC CASSESAGWVHGYTF
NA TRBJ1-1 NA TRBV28 TGTGCCAGCAGGCGGGGAGGGGTGGTAGAAGCTTTCTTT CASRRGGVVEAFF
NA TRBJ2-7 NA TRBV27 TGTGCCAGCAGTTTATTCCCAGGGTACGAGCAGTACTTC CASSLFPGYEQYF
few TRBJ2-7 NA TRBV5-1 TGCGCCAGCAGCTTGACCCCTCGGAGCGGCATGCAGTACTTC CASSLTPRSGMQYF
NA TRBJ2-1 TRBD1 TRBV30 TGTGCCCTCACAGGGGCAGGGGTGATCGGTAGTGAGCAGTTCTTC CALTGAGVIGSEQFF
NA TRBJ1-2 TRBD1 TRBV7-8 TGTGCCAGCAGCATGGGACAGTTAAATGGCTACACCTTC CASSMGQLNGYTF
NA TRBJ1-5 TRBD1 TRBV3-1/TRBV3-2 TGTGCCAGCAGCCAAGAGGGGCTGACAGGGGCCTGGGAGCCCCAGCATTTT CASSQEGLTGAWEPQHF
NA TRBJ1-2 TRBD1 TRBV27 TGTGCCAGCAGTTACGACAGGGGGGGATATGGCTACACCTTC CASSYDRGGYGYTF
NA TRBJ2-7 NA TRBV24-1 TGTGCCACCAGCGCGGGCCCGGCGGGCGAGCAGTACTTC CATSAGPAGEQYF
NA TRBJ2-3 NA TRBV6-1 TGTGCCAGTAGTGAAGCAGGGGTAGGCGATACGCAGTATTTT CASSEAGVGDTQYF
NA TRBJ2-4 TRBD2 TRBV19 TGTGCCAGTCGGACTAGCGGGGGGGCGAGGGGAGCCAAAAACATTCAGTACTTC CASRTSGGARGAKNIQYF
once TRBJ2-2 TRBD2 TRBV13 TGTGCCAGCAGCTTGGTCCTAGCGGGAGAGTCCGGGGAGCTGTTTTTT CASSLVLAGESGELFF
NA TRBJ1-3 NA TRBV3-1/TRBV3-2 TGTGCCAGCAGCCCCCCCCCGGCGCTGGGAGGGTTTAGCAACACCATATATTTT CASSPPPALGGFSNTIYF
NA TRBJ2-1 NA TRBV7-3 TGTGCCAGCAGCTTCACCAGGGCCTCCTACAATGAGCAGTTCTTC CASSFTRASYNEQFF
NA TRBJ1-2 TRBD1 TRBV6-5 TGTGCCAGCAGCCCACAGGGGAACTATGGCTACACCTTC CASSPQGNYGYTF
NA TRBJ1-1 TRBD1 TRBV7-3 TGTGCCAGCAGCTTGGGACAGGGGGCAAGACACCTCAAAGCTTTCTTT CASSLGQGARHLKAFF
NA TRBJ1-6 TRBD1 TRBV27 TGTGCCAGCAGCCAGGGGGCCTCACCCCTCCACTTT CASSQGASPLHF
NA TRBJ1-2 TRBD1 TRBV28 TGTGCCAGCGGGGGAGCAGGGACAGGGGCCTCGATTGCTAACTATGGCTACACCTTC CASGGAGTGASIANYGYTF
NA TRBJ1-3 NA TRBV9 TGTGCCAGCAGCGTAGGGTGGGACACCCGAGGAAACACCATATATTTT CASSVGWDTRGNTIYF
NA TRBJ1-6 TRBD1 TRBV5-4 TGTGCCAGCAGAAAAGGGACAGGCGATAATTCACCCCTCCACTTT CASRKGTGDNSPLHF
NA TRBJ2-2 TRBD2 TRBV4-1 TGCGCCAGCAGCCAAGGCTTTAGCGGGGGCCACACCGGGGAGCTGTTTTTT CASSQGFSGGHTGELFF
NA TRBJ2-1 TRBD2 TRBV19 TGTGCCAGTAGTCGGGCTAGCGGGGGATCCCCGGGTAATGAGCAGTTCTTC CASSRASGGSPGNEQFF
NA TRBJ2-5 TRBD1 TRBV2 TGTGCCAGCAGCTACAGGGGGCGCGAAGAGACCCAGTACTTC CASSYRGREETQYF
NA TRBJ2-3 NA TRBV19 TGTGCCAGTAGTCAGGAGAGGAGGAATACGCAGTATTTT CASSQERRNTQYF
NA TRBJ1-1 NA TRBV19 TGTGCCAGTAGTATCAGGTGGACTGAAGCTTTCTTT CASSIRWTEAFF
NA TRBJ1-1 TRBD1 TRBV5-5 TGTGCCAGCAGACGGACAGGGAATACTGAAGCTTTCTTT CASRRTGNTEAFF
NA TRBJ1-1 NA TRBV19 TGTGCCAGTAGTATCTCGTTGAGCACTGAAGCTTTCTTT CASSISLSTEAFF
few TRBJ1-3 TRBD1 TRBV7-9 TGTGCCAGCAGCTTACAGGGGGCTGGAAACACCATATATTTT CASSLQGAGNTIYF
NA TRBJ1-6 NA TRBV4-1 TGCGCCAGCAGCCCAGACGAGAGGACAGACCGCTCCTATAATTCACCCCTCCACTTT CASSPDERTDRSYNSPLHF
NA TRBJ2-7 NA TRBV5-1 TGCGCCAGCAGCTTGGCCGTCCACCGGGAGCAGTACTTC CASSLAVHREQYF
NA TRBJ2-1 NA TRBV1 TGCACCAGCCCGCCGGGACTAGCCTTCCTCTCCTACAATGAGCAGTTCTTC CTSPPGLAFLSYNEQFF
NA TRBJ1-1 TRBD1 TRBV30 TGTGCCTGGAGTCGGACAGGGCGGGACACTGAAGCTTTCTTT CAWSRTGRDTEAFF
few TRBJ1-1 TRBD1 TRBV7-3 TGTGCCAGCAGCTTATCGGGGACAGCTAACACTGAAGCTTTCTTT CASSLSGTANTEAFF
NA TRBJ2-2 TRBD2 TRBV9 TGTGCCAGCAGGCGCGGGGGGACCTACACCGGGGAGCTGTTTTTT CASRRGGTYTGELFF
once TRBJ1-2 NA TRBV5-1 TGCGCCACCCGGGAGACCTATGGCTACACCTTC CATRETYGYTF
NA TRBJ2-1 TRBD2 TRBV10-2 TGCGCCAGCAGTGAGCCGACTAGCGAAACATACAATGAGCAGTTCTTC CASSEPTSETYNEQFF
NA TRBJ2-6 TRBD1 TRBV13 TGTGCCAGCAGCTTGCGGGACAGGGGGCACCCCCTCTCTGGGGCCAACGTCCTGACTTTC CASSLRDRGHPLSGANVLTF
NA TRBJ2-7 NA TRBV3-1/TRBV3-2 TGTGCCAGCAGCCCTCTGGAGACGGTCCCCATTGAGCAGTACTTC CASSPLETVPIEQYF
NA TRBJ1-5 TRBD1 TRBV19 TGTGCCAGTATTGCGTCAGGGGGAAATCAGCCCCAGCATTTT CASIASGGNQPQHF
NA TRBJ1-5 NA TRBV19 TGTGCCAGTAGTATCCCCGGAGGGCTAGGACAGCCCCAGCATTTT CASSIPGGLGQPQHF
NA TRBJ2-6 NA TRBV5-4 TGTGCCAGCACCCCGGGGGGCTATAACTCTGGGGCCAACGTCCTGACTTTC CASTPGGYNSGANVLTF
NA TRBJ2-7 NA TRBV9 TGTGCCAGCAGCGTAACCGGGACTGCATCCTACGAGCAGTACTTC CASSVTGTASYEQYF
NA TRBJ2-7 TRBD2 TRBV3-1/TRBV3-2 TGTGCCAGCAGCCAAGATCTTCTAGCGGGAGGGCCGAGATACGAGCAGTACTTC CASSQDLLAGGPRYEQYF
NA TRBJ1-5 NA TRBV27 TGTGCCAGCAGTTCGGTACCTAGCAATCAGCCCCAGCATTTT CASSSVPSNQPQHF
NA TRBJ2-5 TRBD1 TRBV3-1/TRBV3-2 TGTGCCAGCAGCTCCCAGGGGGTAGAGACCCAGTACTTC CASSSQGVETQYF
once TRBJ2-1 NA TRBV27 TGTGCCAGCAGTCTCCGGACAGCTAATGAGCAGTTCTTC CASSLRTANEQFF
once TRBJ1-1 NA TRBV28 TGTGCCAGCAGTTTATTAGAGGCTCCCCTTGAAGCTTTCTTT CASSLLEAPLEAFF
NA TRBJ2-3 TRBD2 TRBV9 TGTGCCAGCAGCGTAGAAACGGGGGGGACAGATACGCAGTATTTT CASSVETGGTDTQYF
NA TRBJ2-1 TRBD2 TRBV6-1 TGTGCCAGCAGTGAAGCACTAGCGGGGGACAATGAGCAGTTCTTC CASSEALAGDNEQFF
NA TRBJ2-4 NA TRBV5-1 TGCGCCAGCAGCTTGCTTTTTGGTCAGGGTGGAAACATTCAGTACTTC CASSLLFGQGGNIQYF
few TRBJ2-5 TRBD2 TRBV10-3 TGTGCCATCAGCGCCGGGACTAGCGGAGGAATAGAGACCCAGTACTTC CAISAGTSGGIETQYF
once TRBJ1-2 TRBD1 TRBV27 TGTGCCAGCAGGCGGACAGGGTTAAGCGAGTATGGCTACACCTTC CASRRTGLSEYGYTF
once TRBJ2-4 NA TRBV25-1 TGTGCCAGCAGTCCGGGAAAAAACATTCAGTACTTC CASSPGKNIQYF
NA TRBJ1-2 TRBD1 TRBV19 TGTGCCAGTAGCGCAGGGGGGACAGGGAGTATAGATGGCTACACCTTC CASSAGGTGSIDGYTF